This TCR beta chain derives from a study of T cell repertoires in cytomegalovirus infection. Study information: In the study, CMV epitopes included recently identified HLA-C-restricted and well-studied HLA-B-restricted ones. Shared public TCR beta signatures pointed to both CMV infection and a matching HLA type. Points from the study as a whole: Clonotypes of TCR beta that were HLA-C-restricted and CMV-specific dominated the ex vivo response.

Concerning this clonotype: As yet, its antigen is unknown.

This CDR3 has 16 residues. Germline values: CDR1 SGHVS, CDR2 FNYEAQ. V lost 6 bases, J lost 2 bases, and 10 bases stayed unmatched. TCRdb itself ran the reads through MiXCR, one entry per CDR3 protein. The data show about half a million distinct CDR3 sequences, under 45% seen once. V gene TRBV7-6 combines with J gene TRBJ2-7; TRBD2 matches 10 bases. Sequenced material: cultured PBMCs, taken from culture after CMV antigen stimulation. The TCR was taken from a human donor in good health (CMV status not recorded). Some clones in this sample may be carry-over from other donors' samples. CDR3 residues: CASSPPTSGKTYEQYF. The CDR3, as DNA: TGTGCCAGCAGTCCACCTACTAGCGGGAAAACCTACGAGCAGTACTTC.